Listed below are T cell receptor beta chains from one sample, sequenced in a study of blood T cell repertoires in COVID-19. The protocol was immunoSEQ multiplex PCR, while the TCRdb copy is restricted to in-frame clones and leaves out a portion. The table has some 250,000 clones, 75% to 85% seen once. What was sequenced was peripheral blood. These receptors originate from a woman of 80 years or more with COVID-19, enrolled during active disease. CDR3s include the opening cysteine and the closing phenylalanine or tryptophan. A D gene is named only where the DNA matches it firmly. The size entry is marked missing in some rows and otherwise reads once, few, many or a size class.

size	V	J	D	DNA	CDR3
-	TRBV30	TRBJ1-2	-	TGTGCCTGGAGGGGCAAGGATCGCTATGGCTACACCTTC	CAWRGKDRYGYTF
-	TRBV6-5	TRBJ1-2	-	TGTGCCAGCAGTTATCCCGTTTCCGGGTTCTATGGCTACACCTTC	CASSYPVSGFYGYTF
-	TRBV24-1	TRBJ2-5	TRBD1	TGTGCCACCAGTGCCACCGGGACAGGGAAACGAGAGACCCAGTACTTC	CATSATGTGKRETQYF
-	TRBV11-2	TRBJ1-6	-	TGTGCCAGCAGCTTACAGGCAACATATAATTCACCCCTCCACTTT	CASSLQATYNSPLHF
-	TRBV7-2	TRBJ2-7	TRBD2	TGTGCCAGCAGCTACCCAAGCGGGATGGCCTACGAGCAGTACTTC	CASSYPSGMAYEQYF
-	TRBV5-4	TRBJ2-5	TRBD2	TGTGCCAGCAGCTCTCCGCGGGGGGGATTCCAAGAGACCCAGTACTTC	CASSSPRGGFQETQYF
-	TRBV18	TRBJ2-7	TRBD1	TGTGCCAGCTCGACAGGGGTAGGCGAGCAGTACTTC	CASSTGVGEQYF
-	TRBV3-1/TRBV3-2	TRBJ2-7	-	TGTGCCAGCAGCCGCGGGACGGTCTACGAGCAGTACTTC	CASSRGTVYEQYF
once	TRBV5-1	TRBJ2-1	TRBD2	TGCGCCAGCAGCTTGACTAGCGGGCCCTCTCTCAATGAGCAGTTCTTC	CASSLTSGPSLNEQFF
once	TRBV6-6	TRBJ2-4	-	TGTGCCAGCAGTGAGGGCCCAGGACTCCCAAACATTCAGTACTTC	CASSEGPGLPNIQYF
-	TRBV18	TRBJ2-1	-	TGTGCCTCGCTCAGCGCCGATGAGCAGTTCTTC	CASLSADEQFF
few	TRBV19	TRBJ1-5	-	TGTGCCAGTAGTATAAGGGGAGGGGGTCAGCCCCAGCATTTT	CASSIRGGGQPQHF
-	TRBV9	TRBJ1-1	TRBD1	TGTGCCAGCACCCCAGGGGGCGGGATAGAAGCTTTCTTT	CASTPGGGIEAFF
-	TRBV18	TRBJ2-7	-	TGTGCCAGCTCACCACCGTTCAGCTCCTACGAGCAGTACTTC	CASSPPFSSYEQYF
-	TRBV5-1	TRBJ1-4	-	TGCGCCAGCAACCGAGCACGAACTAATGAAAAACTGTTTTTT	CASNRARTNEKLFF
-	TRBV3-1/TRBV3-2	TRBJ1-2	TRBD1	TGTGCCAGCAGCCACCTCTCAGGACAGGGATGGAATGGCTACACCTTC	CASSHLSGQGWNGYTF
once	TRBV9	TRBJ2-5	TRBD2	TGTGCCAGCAGCGGGGGGTCGACTAGCTGGGAGACCCAGTACTTC	CASSGGSTSWETQYF
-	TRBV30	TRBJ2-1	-	TGTGCCTGGAGTGAGGGGGACAATGAGCAGTTCTTC	CAWSEGDNEQFF
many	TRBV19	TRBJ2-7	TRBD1	TGTGCCGAACAGGGGGATCCCATCCGAGGCGCTAAGGACGAGCAGTACTTC	CAEQGDPIRGAKDEQYF
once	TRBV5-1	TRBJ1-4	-	TGCGCCAGCAGCTCGGGAGGGATCAATGAAAAACTGTTTTTT	CASSSGGINEKLFF
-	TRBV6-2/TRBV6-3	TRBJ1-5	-	TGTGCCAGCAGTTACTCGACACGGTCCGGCAATCAGCCCCAGCATTTT	CASSYSTRSGNQPQHF
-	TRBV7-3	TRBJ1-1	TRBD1	TGTGCCAGCAGCCCAGGGGGCATGAACACTGAAGCTTTCTTT	CASSPGGMNTEAFF
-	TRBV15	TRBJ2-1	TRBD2	TGTGCCACCAGCAGAGGTGCTAGCGGCCCCAATGAGCAGTTCTTC	CATSRGASGPNEQFF
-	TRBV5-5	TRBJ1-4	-	TGTGCCAGCAGCTTGGTGGGAGGAATTAATGAAAAACTGTTTTTT	CASSLVGGINEKLFF
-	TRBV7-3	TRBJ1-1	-	TGTGCCAGCGGAGGACCGGGCACTGAAGCTTTCTTT	CASGGPGTEAFF
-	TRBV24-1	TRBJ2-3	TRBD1	TGTGCCACCAGTGATTTCTCGCAGGGGGCGGGTATGGGAGATACGCAGTATTTT	CATSDFSQGAGMGDTQYF
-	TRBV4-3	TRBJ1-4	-	TGCGCCAGCAGCCAAGAAGGGCGGGGGGCAACTAATGAAAAACTGTTTTTT	CASSQEGRGATNEKLFF
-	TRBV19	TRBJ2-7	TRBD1	TGTGCCAGTAGTCCTCCGGGACAGGTGGCCTACGAGCAGTACTTC	CASSPPGQVAYEQYF
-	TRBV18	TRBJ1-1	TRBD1	TGTGCCAGCTCACCACAGGTGGGACAGGGGGTTGTCACTGAAGCTTTCTTT	CASSPQVGQGVVTEAFF
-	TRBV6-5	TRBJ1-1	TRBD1	TGTGCCAGCAGTTACGGGGACAGGAACACTGAAGCTTTCTTT	CASSYGDRNTEAFF
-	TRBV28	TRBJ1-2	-	TGTGCCAGCAGTTCCCCGGGGAACGCGCGCCCTAACTATGGCTACACCTTC	CASSSPGNARPNYGYTF
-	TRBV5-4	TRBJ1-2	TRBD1	TGTGCCAGCAGCTCGGGCTCCGGGACAGGGATCCTGGGCTACACCTTC	CASSSGSGTGILGYTF
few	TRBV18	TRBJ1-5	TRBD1	TGTGCCAGCTCACCACCGGGACAGCGAGTGGAGCCCCAGCATTTT	CASSPPGQRVEPQHF
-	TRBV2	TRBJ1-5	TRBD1	TGTGCCAGCAATACAGGGGGAATCCCTCAGCCCCAGCATTTT	CASNTGGIPQPQHF
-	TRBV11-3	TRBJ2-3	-	TGTGCCAGCAGCGCGAGGGAAGGGCAGGGGACAGATACGCAGTATTTT	CASSAREGQGTDTQYF
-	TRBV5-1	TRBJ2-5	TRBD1	TGCGCCAGCAGTTACTCCGGGACAGGGGGAGAGACCCAGTACTTC	CASSYSGTGGETQYF
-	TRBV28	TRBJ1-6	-	TGTGCCAGCAGCCTGGTATCCCTCCGGGACACAAATTCACCCCTCCACTTT	CASSLVSLRDTNSPLHF
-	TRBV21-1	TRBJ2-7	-	TGTGCCAGCAGCAAAGGAACTAGTAATGGGGTTAAGGAGTCCTACGAGCAGTACTTC	CASSKGTSNGVKESYEQYF
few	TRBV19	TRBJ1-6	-	TGTGCCAGTAGTGGCGGGACTCAATACTCACCCCTCCACTTT	CASSGGTQYSPLHF
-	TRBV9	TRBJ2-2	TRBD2	TGTGCCAGCAGCGCCGGACTAGCGGGACACACCGGGGAGCTGTTTTTT	CASSAGLAGHTGELFF
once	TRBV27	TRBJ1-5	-	TGTGCCAGCAGTTTTCAGGGTACGGGCAATCAGCCCCAGCATTTT	CASSFQGTGNQPQHF
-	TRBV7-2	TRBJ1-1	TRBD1	TGTGCCAGCAGCTTAGTGGCAGGGGGCAGCGAAGCTTTCTTT	CASSLVAGGSEAFF
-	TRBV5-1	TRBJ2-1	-	TGCGCCAGCAGCTTGGTAAGGAGCTCCTACAATGAGCAGTTCTTC	CASSLVRSSYNEQFF
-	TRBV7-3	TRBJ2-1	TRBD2	TGTGCCAGCAGCTTAACTGCGGGAGTGGAGCAGTTCTTC	CASSLTAGVEQFF
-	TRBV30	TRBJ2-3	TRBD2	TGTGCCTGGAGAACTAGCGGGTCAGATACGCAGTATTTT	CAWRTSGSDTQYF
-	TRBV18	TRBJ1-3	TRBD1	TGTGCCAGCTCACGGGGACAGCTCCAAGGGGACACCATATATTTT	CASSRGQLQGDTIYF
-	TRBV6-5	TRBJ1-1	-	TGTGCCAGCAGTTACGAAGGGGTAGTGAACACTGAAGCTTTCTTT	CASSYEGVVNTEAFF
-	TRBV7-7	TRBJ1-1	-	TGTGCTAGCAGCCAGACAGGGAACACTGAAGCTTTCTTT	CASSQTGNTEAFF
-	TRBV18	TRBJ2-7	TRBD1	TGTGCCAGCTCACCCGGGACAGGGCGATTGGGCGAGCAGTACTTC	CASSPGTGRLGEQYF
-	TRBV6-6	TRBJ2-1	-	TGTGCCAGCAGTACTAGATCGAATGAGCAGTTCTTC	CASSTRSNEQFF